Shown below are 21 T cell receptor beta chains from a single sample sequenced in a study of T cells in localized non-small cell lung cancer. Clones were sequenced by immunoSEQ multiplex PCR, and TCRdb holds only the in-frame ones, with some missing. This table holds tens of thousands of clones, about 80% found once. The sequencing here drew on PBMCs, taken before any cancer treatment. These receptors were collected from a man aged 40 to 75 with stage II lung adenocarcinoma.

This chain links TRBV27 with TRBJ2-5; TRBD2 is a possible D gene (6 bases). With 5 bases removed from V and 5 bases from J, the gap between germline ends came to 15 bases. The CDR3 is 14 residues long. The V gene's germline CDR1 is MNHEY and CDR2 SMNVEV (reference sequence). In nucleotides, the CDR3 is TGTGCCAGCAGTCCTCACCTGAGCGGGGAGACCCAGTACTTC. This translates into CASSPHLSGETQYF.

This chain links TRBV15 with TRBJ2-5, with TRBD2 as a possible D gene (5 bases). Germline-derived CDR1 and CDR2 are LNHNV and YYDKDF (reference sequence). V dropped 1 base and J dropped 5 bases, with 14 bases sitting between them. This CDR3 is 15 amino acids long. Here the CDR3 reads CATSRVPAGQETQYF. CDR3 bases: TGTGCCACCAGCAGAGTACCGGCGGGTCAGGAGACCCAGTACTTC.

V usage is TRBV29-1 and J usage is TRBJ2-1, with D hard to call. Per germline, CDR1 SQVTM and CDR2 ANQGSEA. This CDR3 has 12 residues. The V end was cut by 0 bases, the J end by 8 bases, with 8 bases between. The CDR3 DNA is TGCAGCGTTGAAGATCGAGAGCATGAGCAGTTCTTC. As protein: CSVEDREHEQFF.

CDR3 loop: CASSPPVTGELFF. For the CDR3, the DNA is TGTGCCAGCTCACCACCGGTCACCGGGGAGCTGTTTTTT. V usage is TRBV18 and J usage is TRBJ2-2; D remains unclear. This CDR3 contains 13 residues. The germline V gene encodes CDR1 KGHSH and CDR2 LQKENI. V was clipped by 0 bases and J by 4 bases, with 3 bases between them.

V and J are TRBV19 and TRBJ2-4, with D possibly being TRBD1 or TRBD2 (5 bases each). This CDR3 spans 14 amino acids. Germline V gene data show CDR1 as LNHDA and CDR2 as SQIVND (reference sequence). Trimming stripped 5 bases from V and 8 bases from J, with 16 bases between. CDR3 sequence: CASSHRDEGDIQYF. The CDR3 region has the DNA TGTGCCAGTAGTCACCGGGACGAAGGAGACATTCAGTACTTC.

This clone has more than one count but fewer than ten. The CDR3 loop is CASSTQGRELFF. In DNA, the CDR3 is TGTGCCAGCAGTACACAGGGGCGAGAACTGTTTTTT. This chain uses TRBV6-6 with TRBJ1-4, with TRBD1 matching 7 bases. CDR1 and CDR2 (germline): MNHNY, SVGAGI (reference sequence). V was pared by 5 bases and J by 12 bases, with 6 bases of the junction left unmatched. The CDR3 length is 12 residues.

J is TRBJ2-5 and V is TRBV4-1; TRBD2 matches at 12 bases. After removal of 4 bases from V and 0 bases from J, the junction contained 0 bases not matched to a gene. The CDR3 runs to 15 residues. Germline V gene lookup returns CDR1 MGHRA and CDR2 YSYEKL. The CDR3 region has the DNA TGCGCCAGCAGCCCTAGCGGGGGGGACCAAGAGACCCAGTACTTC. It specifies CASSPSGGDQETQYF.

This clone appeared once. The chain couples TRBV6-1 to TRBJ2-3; 9 bases align to TRBD2. Looked up from germline, CDR1 is MNHNS and CDR2 is SASEGT. The CDR3 sequence is 15 residues long. With 5 bases clipped from V and 4 bases from J, the junction kept 7 bases outside the gene matches. This CDR3 reads CASSSAGGPADTQYF. CDR3 in DNA: TGTGCCAGCAGTTCTGCGGGGGGGCCGGCAGATACGCAGTATTTT.

The rearrangement links TRBV6-5 to TRBJ1-1, with 7 bases aligning to TRBD1. Germline V gives CDR1 MNHEY, CDR2 SVGAGI. V gave up 4 bases and J gave up 8 bases; unmatched junction bases: 16. The CDR3 sequence is 16 residues long. CDR3 in amino acids: CASSSGPRQGNGEAFF. The CDR3 DNA reads TGTGCCAGCAGTTCTGGTCCCAGACAGGGTAATGGGGAAGCTTTCTTT.

The chain joins TRBV14 to TRBJ2-1; TRBD2 matches 8 bases. J lost 0 bases, V lost 2 bases, and 6 bases had no gene match. The CDR3 sequence is 17 residues long. Germline CDR1 and CDR2: SGHDN and FVKESK. The chain's CDR3 is CASSQREGGVSYNEQFF. CDR3 nucleotide sequence: TGTGCCAGCAGCCAACGGGAGGGGGGGGTCTCCTACAATGAGCAGTTCTTC. Using reference TRBV14 and TRBJ2-1 for the parts outside the CDR3, the full variable domain is EAGVTQFPSHSVIEKGQTVTLRCDPISGHDNLYWYRRVMGKEIKFLLHFVKESKQDESGMPNNRFLAERTGGTYSTLKVQPAELEDSGVYFCASSQREGGVSYNEQFFGPGTRLTVL.

V is TRBV6-4 and J is TRBJ2-7, with 10 bases aligning to TRBD1. CDR1 and CDR2 from the germline V gene are MRHNA and SNTAGT. The CDR3 runs 13 residues. With 6 bases clipped from V and 5 bases from J, the junction kept 4 bases outside the gene matches. CDR3 nucleotide sequence: TGTGCCAGCAGCCGAGGGACAGGGGACGAGCAGTACTTC. It codes for CASSRGTGDEQYF.

This clone came up a few times. The chain links TRBV2 to TRBJ1-2; D is uncertain. This CDR3 has 13 amino acids. CDR1 and CDR2 (germline): SNHLY, FYNNEI. V lost 0 bases and J 7 bases, leaving 9 bases between the germline ends. CDR3 protein: CASSEARGRGYTF. The CDR3 region has the DNA TGTGCCAGCAGTGAAGCGCGAGGGCGTGGCTACACCTTC.

The V and J genes are TRBV6-5 and TRBJ2-5; D call uncertain. CDR3 length: 12 amino acids. The V end was cut by 8 bases, the J end by 2 bases, with 9 bases between. Looked up from germline, CDR1 is MNHEY and CDR2 is SVGAGI. CDR3 bases: TGTGCCAGCTCCCGGCCACAAGAGACCCAGTACTTC. It translates to CASSRPQETQYF.

This clone was counted once. The rearrangement links TRBV7-8 to TRBJ2-1; D remains ambiguous. V gave up 4 bases and J gave up 9 bases, with 16 bases separating them. Germline V gives CDR1 SGHVS, CDR2 FQNEAQ. The CDR3 runs to 14 residues. The CDR3 bases are TGTGCCAGCAGCTGGGCGCTAGGGTGGGGTGAGCAGTTCTTC. Encoded protein: CASSWALGWGEQFF.

The gene calls are TRBV10-3 and TRBJ1-4, with unresolved D. Germline assignment: CDR1 ENHRY and CDR2 SYGVKD. CDR3 length: 13 residues. V dropped 7 bases and J dropped 0 bases, with 6 bases sitting between them. CDR3 amino acids: CAIKAATNEKLFF. DNA of the CDR3: TGTGCCATCAAGGCTGCAACTAATGAAAAACTGTTTTTT.

The V and J genes are TRBV19 and TRBJ1-2, with TRBD1 identical over 11 bases. The CDR3 has 14 amino acids. V lost 6 bases to trimming and J lost 5 bases; unmatched junction nucleotides: 5. The germline V gene has CDR1 LNHDA and CDR2 SQIVND (reference sequence). The CDR3 coding sequence is TGTGCCAGTAGCCCCGGGACAGGGGGGTATGGCTACACCTTC. Residues: CASSPGTGGYGYTF.

J is TRBJ2-2 and V is TRBV12-2; the D segment call TRBD2 is taken from the table without a DNA check. TRBV12-2 is a pseudogene locus. The CDR3 consists of 18 residues. The CDR3 DNA sequence: TGTGCAAGTCGCCTAAAATTAGAGAGGGCCTCGAACACCGGGGAGCTGTTTTTT. This codes for CASRLKLERASNTGELFF.

The J gene is TRBJ2-2, the V gene TRBV25-1; D ambiguous. CDR1 MGHDK and CDR2 SYGVNS come from the germline V gene. V was pared by 1 base and J by 7 bases, with 7 bases between. This CDR3 is built from 13 residues. The CDR3 sequence is CASSESIRGELFF. The DNA for the CDR3 is TGTGCCAGCAGTGAATCGATCCGCGGGGAGCTGTTTTTT.

The genes are TRBV7-2 and TRBJ2-1; D is ambiguous. Trimming cost V 7 bases and J 5 bases, with 15 bases left between them. The CDR3 has 14 residues. Germline lookup yields CDR1 SGHTA and CDR2 FQGNSA. Here the CDR3 reads CASTPWVGDNEQFF. The CDR3, as DNA: TGTGCCAGCACCCCTTGGGTAGGTGACAATGAGCAGTTCTTC.

V gene TRBV23-1 combines with J gene TRBJ2-1; no clear D. TRBV23-1 is recorded as an ORF, its role being uncertain. Deletions cut 4 bases from V and 0 bases from J, with 10 bases between. The CDR3 length is 15 residues. The CDR3 region is CASSPGSASYNEQFF. CDR3 bases: TGCGCCAGCAGTCCTGGGTCGGCCTCCTACAATGAGCAGTTCTTC.

The chain uses TRBV11-2 and TRBJ1-1; TRBD1 is a possible D gene (5 bases). Trimming took off 5 bases at V and 5 bases at J, with 18 bases between the two ends. In germline, CDR1 is SGHAT, CDR2 FQNNGV. The CDR3 has 15 amino acids. The CDR3 is CASSQDGHGGTEAFF. CDR3 nucleotide sequence: TGTGCCAGCAGCCAAGACGGACACGGAGGGACTGAAGCTTTCTTT.